This T cell receptor (beta chain) derives from a study of control samples from healthy donors and cancer patients. The data were produced by immunoSEQ multiplex PCR, yet TCRdb's version contains in-frame clones alone and is incomplete. Of approximately 41,000 clones listed, less than 95% are singletons. Germline CDR1 is SEHNR and CDR2 is FQNEAQ (reference sequence). CDR3 size: 14 residues. V was pared by 5 bases and J by 2 bases, with 3 bases of the junction left unmatched. This receptor was taken from a man aged 55-75 years in good health. The sample was blood. This chain uses TRBV7-9 with TRBJ2-3; 8 bases match TRBD1. For the CDR3, the DNA is TGTGCCAGCAGCAGACAGGGGAACACAGATACGCAGTATTTT. The encoded protein is CASSRQGNTDTQYF.